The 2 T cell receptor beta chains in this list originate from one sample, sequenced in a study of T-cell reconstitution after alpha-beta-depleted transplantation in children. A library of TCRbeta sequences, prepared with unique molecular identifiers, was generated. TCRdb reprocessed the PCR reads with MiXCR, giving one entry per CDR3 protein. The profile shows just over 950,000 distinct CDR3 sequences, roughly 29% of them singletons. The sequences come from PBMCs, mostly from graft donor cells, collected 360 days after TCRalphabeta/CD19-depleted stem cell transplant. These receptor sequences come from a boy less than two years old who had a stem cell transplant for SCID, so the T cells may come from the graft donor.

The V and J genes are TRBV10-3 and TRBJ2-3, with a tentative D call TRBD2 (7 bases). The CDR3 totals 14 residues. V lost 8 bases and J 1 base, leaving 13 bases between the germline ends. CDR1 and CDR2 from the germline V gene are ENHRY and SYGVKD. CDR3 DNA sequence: TGTGCCATCGGGGGGGGCGTACGCACAGATACGCAGTATTTT. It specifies CAIGGGVRTDTQYF.

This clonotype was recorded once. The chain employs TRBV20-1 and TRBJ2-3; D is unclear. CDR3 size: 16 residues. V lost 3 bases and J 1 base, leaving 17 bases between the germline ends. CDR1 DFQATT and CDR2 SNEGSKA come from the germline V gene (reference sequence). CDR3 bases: TGCAGTGCTAGGCCACAGAACCTTCTGGGCACAGATACGCAGTATTTT. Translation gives CSARPQNLLGTDTQYF.